These 3 T cell receptor beta chains were sequenced from one sample in a study of PD-L1 blockade in urothelial cancer. The assay was immunoSEQ multiplex PCR, and TCRdb's table has in-frame clones only and misses some. This table has just under 45,000 clones, more than 70% appearing once. Sequencing used PBMCs, obtained around atezolizumab (anti-PD-L1) treatment. The origin of the receptors is a woman aged 55-70 years with urothelial cancer.

The chain combines TRBV6-6 with TRBJ1-2, with TRBD1 identical over 9 bases. This CDR3 region has 14 residues. With 7 bases clipped from V and 6 bases from J, the junction kept 9 bases outside the gene matches. The V gene's germline CDR1 is MNHNY and CDR2 SVGAGI (reference sequence). The CDR3 DNA reads TGTGCCAGCAACATAGGCGGACAGGGGAATGGCTACACCTTC. Its protein is CASNIGGQGNGYTF.

This clone appeared a single time. The chain couples TRBV4-3 to TRBJ2-7, with a weak D call TRBD1 (6 bases). Trimming took off 3 bases at V and 4 bases at J, with 22 bases between the two ends. The CDR3 runs 17 residues. Germline CDR1 is LGHNA and CDR2 is YSLEER. The chain's CDR3 is CASSQEPQGLHSYEQYF. The CDR3 DNA is TGCGCCAGCAGCCAGGAGCCACAGGGTTTACATTCTTACGAGCAGTACTTC.

V and J are TRBV10-3 and TRBJ1-6, with 7 bases lining up with TRBD1. J gave up 0 bases and V 6 bases, and 8 bases lay outside the gene matches. CDR3 size: 17 residues. Germline V gene data show CDR1 as ENHRY and CDR2 as SYGVKD. CDR3 in DNA: TGTGCCATCAGCCGGGACAGCCTGACCTCCTATAATTCACCCCTCCACTTT. Translated, it gives CAISRDSLTSYNSPLHF.